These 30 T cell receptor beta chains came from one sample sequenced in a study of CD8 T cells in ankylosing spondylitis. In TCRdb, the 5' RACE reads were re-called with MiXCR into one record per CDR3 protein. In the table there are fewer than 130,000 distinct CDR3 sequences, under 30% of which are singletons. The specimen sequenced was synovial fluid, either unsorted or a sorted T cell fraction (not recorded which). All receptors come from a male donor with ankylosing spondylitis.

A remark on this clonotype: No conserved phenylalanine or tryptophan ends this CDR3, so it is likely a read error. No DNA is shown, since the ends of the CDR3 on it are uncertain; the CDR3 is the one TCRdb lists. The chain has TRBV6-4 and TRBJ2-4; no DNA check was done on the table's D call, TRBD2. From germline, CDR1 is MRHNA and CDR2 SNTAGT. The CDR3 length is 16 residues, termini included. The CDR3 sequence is CASRSGSNRLAGLWFR.

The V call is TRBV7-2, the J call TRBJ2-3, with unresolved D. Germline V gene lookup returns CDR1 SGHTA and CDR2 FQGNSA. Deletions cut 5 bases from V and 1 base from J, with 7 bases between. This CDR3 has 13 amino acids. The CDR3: CASSPRRTDTQYF. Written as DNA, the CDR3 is TGTGCCAGCAGCCCGCGACGCACAGATACGCAGTATTTT.

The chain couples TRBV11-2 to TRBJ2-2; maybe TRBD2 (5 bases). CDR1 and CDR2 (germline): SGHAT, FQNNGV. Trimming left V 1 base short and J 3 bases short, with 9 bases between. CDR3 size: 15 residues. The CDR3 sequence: CASSLGGVDTGELFF. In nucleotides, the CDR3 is TGTGCCAGCAGCTTAGGGGGAGTGGACACCGGGGAGCTGTTTTTT. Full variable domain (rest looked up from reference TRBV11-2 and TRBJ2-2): EAGVAQSPRYKIIEKRQSVAFWCNPISGHATLYWYQQILGQGPKLLIQFQNNGVVDDSQLPKDRFSAERLKGVDSTLKIQPAKLEDSAVYLCASSLGGVDTGELFFGEGSRLTVL.

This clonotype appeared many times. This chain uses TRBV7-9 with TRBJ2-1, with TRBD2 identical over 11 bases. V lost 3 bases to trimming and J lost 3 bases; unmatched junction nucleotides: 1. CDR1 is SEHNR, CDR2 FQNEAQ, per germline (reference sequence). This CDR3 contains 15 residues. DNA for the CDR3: TGTGCCAGCAGCTTGACTAGCGGGGTCTACAATGAGCAGTTCTTC. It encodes CASSLTSGVYNEQFF.

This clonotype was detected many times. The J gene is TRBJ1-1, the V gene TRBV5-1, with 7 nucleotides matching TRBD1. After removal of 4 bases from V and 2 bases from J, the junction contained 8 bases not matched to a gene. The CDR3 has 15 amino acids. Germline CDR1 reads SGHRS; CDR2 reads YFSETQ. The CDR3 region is CASSINRGRNTEAFF. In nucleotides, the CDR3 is TGCGCCAGCAGCATCAACAGGGGCCGTAACACTGAAGCTTTCTTT.

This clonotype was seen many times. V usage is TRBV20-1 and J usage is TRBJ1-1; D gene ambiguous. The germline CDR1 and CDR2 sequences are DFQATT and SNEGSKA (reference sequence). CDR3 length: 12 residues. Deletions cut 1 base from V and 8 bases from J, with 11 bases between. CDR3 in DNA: TGCAGTGCTAGAGTTATGCGGGCGGAAGCTTTCTTT. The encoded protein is CSARVMRAEAFF.

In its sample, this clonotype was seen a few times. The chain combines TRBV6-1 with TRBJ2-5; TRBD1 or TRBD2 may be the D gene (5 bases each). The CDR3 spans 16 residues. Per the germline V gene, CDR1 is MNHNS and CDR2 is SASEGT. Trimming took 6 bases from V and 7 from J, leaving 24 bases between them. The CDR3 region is CASSPYSPVVGGTQYF. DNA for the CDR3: TGTGCCAGCAGCCCCTACTCGCCGGTAGTTGGGGGGACCCAGTACTTC.

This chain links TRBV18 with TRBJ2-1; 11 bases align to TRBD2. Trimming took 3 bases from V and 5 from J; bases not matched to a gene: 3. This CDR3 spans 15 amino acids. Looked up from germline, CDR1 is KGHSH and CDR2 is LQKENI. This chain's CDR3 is CASSPASGRNNEQFF. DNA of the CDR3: TGTGCCAGCTCACCTGCTAGCGGGAGGAACAATGAGCAGTTCTTC.

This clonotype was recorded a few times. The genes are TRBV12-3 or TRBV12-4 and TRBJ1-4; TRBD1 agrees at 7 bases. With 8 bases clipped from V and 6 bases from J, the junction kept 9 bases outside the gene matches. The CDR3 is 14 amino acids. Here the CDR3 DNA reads TGTGCCAGCTCATCTGGCAGGGGGTATGAAAAACTGTTTTTT. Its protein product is CASSSGRGYEKLFF.

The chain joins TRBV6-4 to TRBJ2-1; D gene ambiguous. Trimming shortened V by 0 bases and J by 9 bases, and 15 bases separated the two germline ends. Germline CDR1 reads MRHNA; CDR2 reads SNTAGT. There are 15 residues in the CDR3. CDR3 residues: CASSDSGLLGTEQFF. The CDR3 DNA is TGTGCCAGCAGTGACTCAGGGCTCCTCGGAACTGAGCAGTTCTTC.

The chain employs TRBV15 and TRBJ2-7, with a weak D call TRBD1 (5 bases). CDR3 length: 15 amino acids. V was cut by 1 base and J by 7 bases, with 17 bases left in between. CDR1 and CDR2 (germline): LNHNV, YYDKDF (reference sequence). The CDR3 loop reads CATSRGGAVGEEQYV. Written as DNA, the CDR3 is TGTGCCACCAGCAGAGGTGGGGCGGTAGGTGAGGAGCAGTACGTC.

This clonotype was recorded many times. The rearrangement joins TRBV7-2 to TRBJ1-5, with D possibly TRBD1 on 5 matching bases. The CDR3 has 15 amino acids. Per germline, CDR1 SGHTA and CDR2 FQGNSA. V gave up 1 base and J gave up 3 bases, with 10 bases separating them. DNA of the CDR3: TGTGCCAGCAGCTTAGGAGGGGAAATCAATCAGCCCCAGCATTTT. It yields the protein CASSLGGEINQPQHF.

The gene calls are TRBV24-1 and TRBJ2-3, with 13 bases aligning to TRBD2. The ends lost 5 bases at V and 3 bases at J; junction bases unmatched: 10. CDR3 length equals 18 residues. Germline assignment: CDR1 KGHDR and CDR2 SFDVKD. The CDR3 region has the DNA TGTGCCACCAGTGCCTTGGGGACTAGCGGGATCTTTACAGATACGCAGTATTTT. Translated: CATSALGTSGIFTDTQYF.

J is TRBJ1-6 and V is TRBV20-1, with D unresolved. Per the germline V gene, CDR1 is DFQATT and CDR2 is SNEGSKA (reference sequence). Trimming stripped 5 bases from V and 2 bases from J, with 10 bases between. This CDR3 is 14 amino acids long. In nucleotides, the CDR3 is TGCAGTGCTCCCTCGCGCCCCTATAATTCACCCCTCCACTTT. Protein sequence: CSAPSRPYNSPLHF.

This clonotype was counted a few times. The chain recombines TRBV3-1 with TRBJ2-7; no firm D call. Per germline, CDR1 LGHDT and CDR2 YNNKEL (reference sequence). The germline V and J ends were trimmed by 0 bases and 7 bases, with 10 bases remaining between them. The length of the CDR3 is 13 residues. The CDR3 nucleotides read TGTGCCAGCAGCCAAGATACCCTCTGGGAGCAGTACTTC. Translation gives CASSQDTLWEQYF.

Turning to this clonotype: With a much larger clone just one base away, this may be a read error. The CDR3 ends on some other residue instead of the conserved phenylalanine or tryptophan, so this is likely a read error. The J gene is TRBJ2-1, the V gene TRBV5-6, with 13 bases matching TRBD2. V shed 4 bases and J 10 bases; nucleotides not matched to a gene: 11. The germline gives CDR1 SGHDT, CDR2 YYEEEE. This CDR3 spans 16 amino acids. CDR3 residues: CASSGGTSGVYLEQFL. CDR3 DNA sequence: TGTGCCAGCAGCGGAGGGACTAGCGGGGTCTATCTAGAGCAGTTCCTC.

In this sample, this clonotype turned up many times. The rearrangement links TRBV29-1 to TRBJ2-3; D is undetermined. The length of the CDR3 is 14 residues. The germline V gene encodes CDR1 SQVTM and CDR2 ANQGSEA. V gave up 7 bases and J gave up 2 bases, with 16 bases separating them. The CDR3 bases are TGCAGCGGCCGAGGAAGTAGCTTCACAGATACGCAGTATTTT. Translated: CSGRGSSFTDTQYF.

In DNA, the CDR3 is TGTGCCAGCAGCTCTGGGACTAGCCACCTTGCGGGTGAGCAGTTCTTC. Translating it yields CASSSGTSHLAGEQFF. This rearrangement joins TRBV11-2 to TRBJ2-1, with 9 bases that match TRBD2. The germline gives CDR1 SGHAT, CDR2 FQNNGV. V gave up 4 bases and J gave up 9 bases; unmatched junction bases: 13. The CDR3 is made up of 16 amino acids.

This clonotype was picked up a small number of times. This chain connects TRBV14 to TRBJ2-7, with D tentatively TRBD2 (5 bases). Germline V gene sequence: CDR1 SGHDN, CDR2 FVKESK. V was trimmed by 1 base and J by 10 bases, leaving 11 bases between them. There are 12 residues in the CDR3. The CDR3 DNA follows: TGTGCCAGCAGCCAAGGGGTCGGGGTCCAGTACTTC. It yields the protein CASSQGVGVQYF.

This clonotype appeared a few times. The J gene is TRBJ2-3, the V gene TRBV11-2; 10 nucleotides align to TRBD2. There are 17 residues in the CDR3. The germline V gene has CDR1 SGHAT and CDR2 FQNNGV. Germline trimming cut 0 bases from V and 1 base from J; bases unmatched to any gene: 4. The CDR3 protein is CASSLDLAGAGTDTQYF. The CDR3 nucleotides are TGTGCCAGCAGCTTAGATCTAGCGGGAGCTGGCACAGATACGCAGTATTTT.

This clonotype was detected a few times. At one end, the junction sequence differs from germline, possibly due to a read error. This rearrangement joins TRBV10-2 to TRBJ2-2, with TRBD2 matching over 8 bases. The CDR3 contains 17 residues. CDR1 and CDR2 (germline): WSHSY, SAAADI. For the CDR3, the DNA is TGCGCCAGCTGTGAGTGGGGTCTAGCGGGGAACACCGGGGAGCTGTTTTTT. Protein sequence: CASCEWGLAGNTGELFF.

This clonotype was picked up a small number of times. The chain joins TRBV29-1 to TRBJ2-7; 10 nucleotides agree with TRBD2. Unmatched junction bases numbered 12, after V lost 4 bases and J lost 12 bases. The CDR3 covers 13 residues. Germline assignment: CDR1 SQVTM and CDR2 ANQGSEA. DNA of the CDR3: TGCAGCGTTGCCCCGTCAGCGGGAGGGGAGTCGTACTTC. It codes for CSVAPSAGGESYF.

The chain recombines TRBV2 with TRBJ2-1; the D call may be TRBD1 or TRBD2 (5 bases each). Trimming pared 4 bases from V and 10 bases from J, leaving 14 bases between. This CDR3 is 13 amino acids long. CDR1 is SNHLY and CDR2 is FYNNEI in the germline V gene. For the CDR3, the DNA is TGTGCCAGCAGTGCAATACCGGGACCCGAGCAGTTCTTC. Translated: CASSAIPGPEQFF.

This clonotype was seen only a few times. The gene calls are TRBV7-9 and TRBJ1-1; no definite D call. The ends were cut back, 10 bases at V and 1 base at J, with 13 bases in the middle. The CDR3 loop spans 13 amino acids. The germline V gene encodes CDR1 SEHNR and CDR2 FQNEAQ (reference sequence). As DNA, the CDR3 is TGTGCCATCCTAGAGGAACCGAACACTGAAGCTTTCTTT. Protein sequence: CAILEEPNTEAFF.

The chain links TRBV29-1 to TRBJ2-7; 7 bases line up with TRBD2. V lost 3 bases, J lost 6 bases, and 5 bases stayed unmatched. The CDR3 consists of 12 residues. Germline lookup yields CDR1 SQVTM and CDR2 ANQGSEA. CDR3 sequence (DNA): TGCAGCGTTGACGAGGCTAGCGGCGAGCAGTACTTC. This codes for CSVDEASGEQYF.

DNA of the CDR3: TGCGCCAGCAGCCCGGCGGTGGCAGTAAACTATGGCTACACCTTC. This codes for CASSPAVAVNYGYTF. The chain recombines TRBV4-1 with TRBJ1-2; no firm D call. Germline V CDR1 and CDR2: MGHRA, YSYEKL. Trimming took 4 bases from V and 2 from J, leaving 14 bases between them. CDR3 size: 15 residues.

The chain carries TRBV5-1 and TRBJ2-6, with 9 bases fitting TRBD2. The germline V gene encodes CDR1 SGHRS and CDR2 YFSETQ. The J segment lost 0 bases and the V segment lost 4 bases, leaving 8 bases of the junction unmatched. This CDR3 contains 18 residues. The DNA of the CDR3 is TGCGCCAGCAGCCCTCGGACTAGCGATGGCTCTGGGGCCAACGTCCTGACTTTC. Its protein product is CASSPRTSDGSGANVLTF.

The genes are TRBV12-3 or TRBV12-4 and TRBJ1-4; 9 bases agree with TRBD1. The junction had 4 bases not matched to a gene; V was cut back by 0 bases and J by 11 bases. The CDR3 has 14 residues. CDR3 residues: CASSLAKTGGKLFF. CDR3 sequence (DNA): TGTGCCAGCAGTTTAGCTAAGACAGGGGGGAAACTGTTTTTT.

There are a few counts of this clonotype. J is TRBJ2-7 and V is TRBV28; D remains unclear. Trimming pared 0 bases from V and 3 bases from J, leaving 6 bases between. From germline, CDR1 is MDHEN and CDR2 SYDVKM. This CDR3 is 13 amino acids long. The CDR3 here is CASSLWANYEQYV. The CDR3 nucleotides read TGTGCCAGCAGTTTATGGGCTAACTACGAGCAGTACGTC.

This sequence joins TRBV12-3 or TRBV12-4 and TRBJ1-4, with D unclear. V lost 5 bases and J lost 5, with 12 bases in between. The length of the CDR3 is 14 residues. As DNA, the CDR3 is TGTGCCAGCAGTCATCGGGCCCAAAATGAAAAACTGTTTTTT. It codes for CASSHRAQNEKLFF.